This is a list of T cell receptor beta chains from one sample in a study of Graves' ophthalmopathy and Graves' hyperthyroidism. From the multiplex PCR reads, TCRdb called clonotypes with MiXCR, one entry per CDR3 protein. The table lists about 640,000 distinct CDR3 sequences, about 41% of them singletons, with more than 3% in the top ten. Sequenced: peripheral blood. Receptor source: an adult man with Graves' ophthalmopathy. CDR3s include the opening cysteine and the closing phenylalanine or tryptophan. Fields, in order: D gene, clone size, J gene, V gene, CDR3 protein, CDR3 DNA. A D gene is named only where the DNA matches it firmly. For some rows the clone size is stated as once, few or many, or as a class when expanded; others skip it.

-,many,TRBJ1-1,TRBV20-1,CSARIDRWNTEAFF,TGCAGTGCTAGAATAGACAGGTGGAACACTGAAGCTTTCTTT
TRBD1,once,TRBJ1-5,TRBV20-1,CSASEGTEDQPQHF,TGCAGTGCTAGCGAGGGGACAGAGGATCAGCCCCAGCATTTT
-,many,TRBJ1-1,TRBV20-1,CSARRTASNTEAFF,TGCAGTGCTAGAAGGACGGCTTCGAACACTGAAGCTTTCTTT
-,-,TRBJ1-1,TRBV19,CASRQRSTEAFF,TGTGCCAGTAGGCAGCGGAGCACTGAAGCTTTCTTT
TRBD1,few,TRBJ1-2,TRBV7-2,CASSLRKTGGDYGYTF,TGTGCCAGCAGCTTACGAAAAACAGGGGGCGACTATGGCTACACCTTC
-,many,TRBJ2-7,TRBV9,CASSEQGGEQYF,TGTGCCAGCAGCGAACAGGGAGGCGAGCAGTACTTC
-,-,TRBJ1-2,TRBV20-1,CSVSSGVGYTF,TGCAGTGTCTCTAGCGGGGTTGGCTACACCTTC
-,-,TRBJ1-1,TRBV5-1,CASRGPVRAFF,TGCGCCAGCAGGGGGCCGGTCCGGGCTTTCTTT
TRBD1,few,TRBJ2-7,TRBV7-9,CASSPGGTIYEQYF,TGTGCCAGCAGCCCAGGGGGCACAATTTACGAGCAGTACTTC
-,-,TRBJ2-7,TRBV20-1,CSASSQARDYEQYF,TGCAGTGCCAGCAGCCAAGCCAGGGACTACGAGCAGTACTTC
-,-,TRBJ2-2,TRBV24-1,CASSQLSIANTGELFF,TGTGCCAGCAGTCAATTAAGCATCGCGAACACCGGGGAGCTGTTTTTT
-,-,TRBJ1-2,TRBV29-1,CSVDVGVGGYTF,TGCAGCGTTGATGTGGGGGTTGGAGGCTACACCTTC
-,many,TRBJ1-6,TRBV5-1,CASSFNQADSPLHF,TGCGCCAGCAGCTTTAATCAGGCCGATTCACCCCTCCACTTT
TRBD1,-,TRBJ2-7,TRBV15,CATSRGTVEAYEQYF,TGTGCCACCAGCAGGGGGACAGTGGAGGCCTACGAGCAGTACTTC
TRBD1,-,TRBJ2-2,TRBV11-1,CASSHRGLVTGELFF,TGTGCCAGCAGCCACAGGGGCCTCGTCACCGGGGAGCTGTTTTTT
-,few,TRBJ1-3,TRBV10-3,CASSYGHGSGNTIYF,TGTGCCAGCAGTTACGGGCACGGCTCTGGAAACACCATATATTTT
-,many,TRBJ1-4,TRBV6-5,CASSFGGEKLFF,TGTGCCAGCAGTTTCGGGGGTGAAAAACTGTTTTTT
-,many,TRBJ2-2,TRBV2,CASSDRVYTGELFF,TGTGCCAGCAGTGACAGGGTTTACACCGGGGAGCTGTTTTTT
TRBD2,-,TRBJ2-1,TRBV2,CASRKTSGYEQFF,TGTGCCAGCAGGAAGACTAGCGGCTATGAGCAGTTCTTC
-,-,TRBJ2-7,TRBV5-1,CASSSGGQGYEQYF,TGCGCCAGCAGCTCGGGAGGACAGGGTTACGAGCAGTACTTC
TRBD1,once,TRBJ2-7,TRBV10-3,CAISAAGTGGYEQYF,TGTGCCATCAGTGCAGCCGGGACAGGGGGCTACGAGCAGTACTTC
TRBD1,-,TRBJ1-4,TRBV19,CASSTGASNEKLFF,TGTGCCAGTAGCACAGGGGCCTCTAATGAAAAACTGTTTTTT
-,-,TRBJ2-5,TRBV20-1,CSARDLALQETQYF,TGCAGTGCTAGAGATTTGGCTCTCCAAGAGACCCAGTACTTC
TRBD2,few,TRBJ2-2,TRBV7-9,CASSLFGGTGELFF,TGTGCCAGCAGTTTATTCGGGGGGACCGGGGAGCTGTTTTTT
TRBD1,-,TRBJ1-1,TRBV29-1,CSRQGRLNTEAFF,TGCAGCCGACAGGGACGATTGAACACTGAAGCTTTCTTT
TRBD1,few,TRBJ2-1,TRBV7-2,CASSLTGTGVNEQFF,TGTGCCAGCAGCTTAACCGGGACAGGGGTAAATGAGCAGTTCTTC
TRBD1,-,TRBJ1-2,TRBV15,CATSRTTGGLYTF,TGTGCCACCAGCAGGACGACAGGGGGTCTCTACACCTTC
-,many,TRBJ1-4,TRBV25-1,CASRPATNEKLFF,TGTGCCAGCAGGCCTGCAACTAATGAAAAACTGTTTTTT
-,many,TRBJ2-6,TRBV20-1,CSARDPDSGANVLTF,TGCAGTGCTAGAGATCCGGACTCTGGGGCCAACGTCCTGACTTTC
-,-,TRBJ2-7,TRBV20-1,CSASDGEQYF,TGCAGTGCTAGCGATGGAGAGCAGTACTTC
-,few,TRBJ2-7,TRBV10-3,CASSSSLTDRRRYEQYF,TGTGCCAGCAGTTCTAGTCTGACGGACCGGAGGCGCTACGAGCAGTACTTC
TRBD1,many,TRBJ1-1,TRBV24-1,CATSDALPSGGAEAFF,TGTGCCACCAGTGACGCGCTACCTTCAGGGGGGGCTGAAGCTTTCTTT
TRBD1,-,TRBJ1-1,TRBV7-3,CASSATGDSEAFF,TGTGCCAGCAGCGCTACAGGGGACTCTGAAGCTTTCTTT
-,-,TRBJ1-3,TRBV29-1,CSVANPGDYGYTIYF,TGCAGCGTTGCAAATCCGGGGGACTATGGCTACACCATATATTTT
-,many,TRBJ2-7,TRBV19,CASSRDVNYEQYF,TGTGCCAGTAGCCGGGACGTAAACTACGAGCAGTACTTC
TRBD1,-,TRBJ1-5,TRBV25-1,CASSQGQGGNQPQLF,TGTGCCAGCAGCCAAGGACAGGGCGGTAATCAGCCCCAGCTTTTT
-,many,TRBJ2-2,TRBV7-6,CASSLAPRDTGELFF,TGTGCCAGCAGCTTAGCCCCCCGAGACACCGGGGAGCTGTTTTTT
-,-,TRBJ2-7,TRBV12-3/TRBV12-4,CASSLPLREQYF,TGTGCCAGCAGCTTGCCTCTGCGCGAGCAGTACTTC
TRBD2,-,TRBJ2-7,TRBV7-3,CASSYTRLAFLYEQYF,TGTGCCAGCAGTTACACCCGACTAGCGTTCCTCTACGAGCAGTACTTC
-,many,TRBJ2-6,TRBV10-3,CAISESVGRGANVLTF,TGTGCCATCAGTGAGTCAGTAGGGCGCGGGGCCAACGTCCTGACTTTC
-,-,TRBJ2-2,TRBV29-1,CSYRVSTGELFF,TGCAGCTACAGGGTTAGCACCGGGGAGCTGTTTTTT
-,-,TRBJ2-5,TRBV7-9,CASSLGAPTANQPQETQYF,TGTGCCAGCAGCTTAGGCGCACCTACGGCGAATCAGCCCCAAGAGACCCAGTACTTC
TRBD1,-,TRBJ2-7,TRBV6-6,CASSDPGTGRYKQYF,TGTGCCAGCAGCGACCCGGGGACAGGACGATACAAGCAGTACTTC
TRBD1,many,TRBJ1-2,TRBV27,CASSATGARGYTF,TGTGCCAGCAGTGCAACAGGGGCGAGAGGCTACACCTTC
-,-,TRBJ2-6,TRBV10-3,CASSYASGTGANVLTF,TGTGCCAGCAGTTACGCCTCCGGGACAGGGGCCAACGTCCTGACTTTC